This TCR beta chain originates from a study of T cells in Graves' hyperthyroidism and ophthalmopathy. RNA transcripts were the template for amplifying TCR beta CDR3 regions. During a first-round RT-PCR of the TCR CDR3, the HTBI primer set was used. TCRdb itself ran the multiplex PCR reads through MiXCR, one entry per CDR3 protein. The profile shows under 450,000 distinct CDR3 sequences, about a sixth of them singletons. The CDR3 length is 17 residues. V lost 1 base to trimming and J lost 6 bases, with 18 bases between them. This clonotype has just a few counts. V gene TRBV12-3 or TRBV12-4 combines with J gene TRBJ2-2; perhaps D is TRBD1 or TRBD2 (6 bases each). Input material: blood. The origin of this receptor is a woman between 18 and 29 years old with Graves' hyperthyroidism. The CDR3 is CASSLVKRERTAGELFF. CDR3 DNA sequence: TGTGCCAGCAGTTTAGTGAAACGGGAGCGGACAGCCGGGGAGCTGTTTTTT.